This T cell receptor beta chain was captured in a study of cytomegalovirus exposure and HLA in healthy donors. The germline gives CDR1 SGDLS, CDR2 YYNGEE. This CDR3 spans 15 amino acids. V lost 0 bases and J lost 5; bases outside the gene matches: 4. PCR was performed using 60 Vbeta and 13 Jbeta primers. Sequenced by immunoSEQ multiplex PCR; TCRdb stores in-frame clones only, minus some. This sample has roughly 140,000 clones, with 76% found just once. Sequenced: PBMCs. The rearrangement joins TRBV9 to TRBJ1-4; TRBD1 aligns across 7 bases. This TCR derives from a man aged 18 to 35 in good health and CMV-seronegative. The CDR3 protein is CASSVGGRGNEKLFF. The CDR3 region has the DNA TGTGCCAGCAGCGTAGGCGGCAGGGGGAATGAAAAACTGTTTTTT.